The text below deals with one T cell receptor (beta chain). Its antigen is currently not known. It has no much larger one-base neighbor in the sample; base qualities were not kept. This sample is drawn from a study of blood T cells in healthy people across ages (dated by TCRdb to the mid-2010s). At the level of the whole study: In model experiments, template switching captured about one uniquely barcoded TCR beta cDNA molecule for every two T cells. Age-related changes in TCR beta repertoire diversity were measured in the study by deep sequencing normalized with unique cDNA molecular identifiers. Four age groups were formed from the donors: young (average approximately 16 years), middle-aged (approximately 39), aged (roughly 56) and long-lived (approximately 78). For two donors (one aged 18 to 29 and one aged 80 or older), the study analyzed two additional independent replicas of 1 million unique cDNA reads from the same blood draw.

The donors were some 36 Caucasian individuals from Russia, aged roughly 6 to 100 years, who were systemically healthy. Each donor gave ten milliliters of peripheral blood, collected into EDTA-treated Vacutainer tubes. PBMCs were isolated by Ficoll-Paque density-gradient centrifugation, with at least 7 million obtained per sample. Total RNA, at least 6 micrograms per sample, was extracted from PBMCs with Trizol reagent. The percentages of naive CD45RAhigh/CD27high T cells were determined by flow cytometry on a PBMC aliquot from every donor. The CDR3, cysteine through phenylalanine, is 15 amino acids long. The DNA shown is the 45-base CDR3, in frame from base 1. CDR1 and CDR2, looked up from the germline V gene, are KGHSH and LQKENI. Libraries were built with 5' RACE. Sequenced using an Illumina HiSeq 2500. A second PCR of about 6 to 11 cycles was run with a J-beta primer mix and a sample-barcoded 5' primer. Each TCR beta cDNA molecule received a unique molecular identifier from a template-switch 5' adaptor carrying 12 random nucleotides. At least 3 million CDR3-containing paired-end reads were obtained from each sample. First-strand cDNA was synthesized from all RNA with the Mint cDNA synthesis kit, primed by a TRBC-specific oligonucleotide. Following uracil-DNA glycosylase treatment, all cDNA underwent a first 18-cycle PCR with the universal primers M1SS and BC2_uni_R. As for the original processing: Normalization of each sample was performed by random selection of 1 million high-quality reads, each carrying a distinct molecular identifier. Reads with shared molecular identifiers were discarded instead of being binned into consensus sequences. MiTCR, run with a Q25 quality threshold and the strictest error-elimination algorithm, handled CDR3 identification, clonotype clustering and error correction. A nonparametric unseen species model with Euler transformation was used to estimate a lower bound on total TCR beta diversity. The public reads were quality trimmed at Q25 with fastp and then assembled into clones with MiXCR by TCRdb, keeping productive beta chains. One record per CDR3 amino acid sequence lists the most common genes and DNA. V and J calls and clone size were set by TCRdb, not the authors. For this sample the table gives more than 1,000,000 distinct CDR3 sequences, of which approximately 25% were detected only once. The ten largest make up approximately 0.71% of the sample.

What the study reported, not specific to this receptor: Donor CMV infection status was unknown, potentially confounding age-related changes in expanded clonotypes. Since profiling was done on bulk unsorted PBMCs, naive and antigen-experienced compartments could not be conclusively compared. Estimates of total diversity based on one million sequenced T cells were regarded as lower bounds and as underestimates. Compared with the aged group, the long-lived group had more naive CD4+ T cells, fewer expanded clones and increased TCR diversity, suggesting age selection. Observed TCR beta diversity per million T cells fell roughly linearly with age, and a significant reduction was already apparent by age around 40. There was a strong correlation between observed TCR beta diversity and the percentage of naive T cells measured by flow cytometry.

Separately, the same data were catalogued under a study of T cells of mothers and their children. Reported in the second study: Nine systemically healthy Caucasian individuals, comprising three mothers and their six children, were included as donors. cDNA synthesis consumed the entire amount of extracted RNA, loaded at approximately 1.6 ug RNA in each 15 ul reaction. Sample barcodes and 2-4 random nucleotides were added via the M1S primer in the second PCR. More than 8 million TCR beta CDR3 reads were obtained from each mother, and some 3.3 million reads were obtained from each child. Thymic selection similarly shapes TCR recombination output in related and unrelated pairs, with minor effect from inherited differences. Normalized repertoire overlap in related mother-child pairs was always slightly higher than in unrelated mother-child pairs, but the difference was never significant. Persistent microchimeric T cell clones were not detected, at a sensitivity of roughly 100 clones per million clonotypes. In the study, deep NGS was used to compare the TCR beta repertoires of mothers and children, and features distinguishing related mother-child pairs from unrelated individuals were sought. The mean age was about 37 +/- 4 years for the mothers and roughly 11 +/- 4 years for the children. Libraries were sequenced on Illumina HiSeq 2000 with 100+100 nt paired-end reads after adapter ligation with NEBNext reagents. To avoid cross-contamination, the mother libraries and the child libraries were prepared a month apart and sequenced in separate runs. Between 500,000 and 2,000,000 distinct TCR beta clonotypes were identified per donor. Naive TCR beta clonotypes were estimated from low-frequency clonotypes matched to each donor's FACS-determined naive share, without sorting.

This receptor was obtained from a girl aged 2-9 years in good health. The rearranged chain carries TRBV18 and TRBJ2-5, with TRBD1 matching 10 junction bases. TRBJ2-7 matches the DNA end more closely, so the J call is doubtful. The sequencing sample was made of blood. The CDR3 is CASSLGQGWTYEQYF. The DNA is as follows: TGTGCCAGCTCACTGGGACAGGGGTGGACCTACGAGCAGTACTTC.